The 26 T cell receptor beta chains given below trace back to one sample, sequenced in a study of blood T cell repertoires in COVID-19. Libraries were prepared by immunoSEQ multiplex PCR; TCRdb keeps only in-frame clonotypes and omits some of them. Of a few hundred thousand clones detected, 75% to 90% appear once; the ten largest clones hold less than 6%. Sequencing was carried out using PBMCs or T cells enriched from blood (not recorded which). Every receptor here comes from a woman between 45 and 60 years old who had recovered from COVID-19.

V gene TRBV4-1 combines with J gene TRBJ2-1; D perhaps matches TRBD1 (5 bases). The germline gives CDR1 MGHRA, CDR2 YSYEKL. Trimming took off 1 base at V and 6 bases at J, with 22 bases between the two ends. The CDR3 spans 18 residues. The CDR3 bases are TGCGCCAGCAGCCAAGGGTTGGGGCCCGCCAGGAAAACCAATGAGCAGTTCTTC. This codes for CASSQGLGPARKTNEQFF.

V gene TRBV5-1 combines with J gene TRBJ2-7; TRBD2 matches at 12 bases. CDR3 length equals 17 residues. Germline values: CDR1 SGHRS, CDR2 YFSETQ. Trimming took 0 bases from V and 5 from J; bases not matched to a gene: 9. CDR3 bases: TGCGCCAGCAGCTTGGCCCAACTAGCGGGAGGATTCCACGAGCAGTACTTC. Amino acid sequence: CASSLAQLAGGFHEQYF.

The chain combines TRBV29-1 with TRBJ1-2; unclear D gene. Germline V lookup: CDR1 SQVTM, CDR2 ANQGSEA. The CDR3 extends over 12 amino acids. V lost 1 base and J lost 4, with 7 bases in between. This CDR3 reads CSVEVYSYGYTF. In nucleotides, the CDR3 is TGCAGCGTTGAAGTATACAGCTATGGCTACACCTTC.

The chain is built from TRBV5-1 and TRBJ2-7; D not resolved. The CDR3 has 13 amino acids. The V end lost 2 bases, the J end lost 2 bases, and 8 bases lay between the germline ends. Germline V lookup: CDR1 SGHRS, CDR2 YFSETQ. DNA for the CDR3: TGCGCCAGCAGCTTTGGGCCAGCCTACGAGCAGTACTTC. Residues: CASSFGPAYEQYF.

This clone was detected only a few times. This chain links TRBV10-2 with TRBJ1-1, with TRBD1 matching over 11 bases. This CDR3 is built from 16 residues. The junction had 8 bases not matched to a gene; V was cut back by 5 bases and J by 3 bases. The germline gives CDR1 WSHSY, CDR2 SAAADI. CDR3 coding DNA: TGCGCCAGCAGTTTTATGCTGGGACAGGGGGACACTGAAGCTTTCTTT. This encodes CASSFMLGQGDTEAFF.

The chain uses TRBV19 and TRBJ2-3; D is unclear. Trimming left V 3 bases short and J 4 bases short, with 11 bases between. There are 14 residues in the CDR3. CDR1 and CDR2 (germline): LNHDA, SQIVND (reference sequence). Here the CDR3 DNA reads TGTGCCAGTAGTATCCTAACCAACCCAGATACGCAGTATTTT. This translates into CASSILTNPDTQYF.

This clone appeared a few times. The V gene is TRBV4-1, the J gene TRBJ1-6, with 9 bases aligning to TRBD1. This CDR3 is built from 15 residues. Trimming took 4 bases from V and 10 from J; bases not matched to a gene: 8. The germline V gene has CDR1 MGHRA and CDR2 YSYEKL. The CDR3: CASSPQGALSSPLHF. The CDR3 nucleotides are TGCGCCAGCAGCCCACAGGGGGCTTTGTCATCACCCCTCCACTTT.

This chain connects TRBV15 to TRBJ1-4, with 8 bases fitting TRBD1. The CDR3 contains 19 residues. The J segment lost 2 bases and the V segment lost 0 bases, leaving 11 bases of the junction unmatched. Germline CDR1 LNHNV, CDR2 YYDKDF (reference sequence). The CDR3 loop is CATSRDLRVTGDTNEKLFF. Written as DNA, the CDR3 is TGTGCCACCAGCAGAGATTTGAGGGTGACAGGGGATACTAATGAAAAACTGTTTTTT.

The chain is built from TRBV2 and TRBJ2-3, with TRBD2 identical over 11 bases. Germline V gene lookup returns CDR1 SNHLY and CDR2 FYNNEI. The CDR3 runs to 15 residues. The V and J ends lost 0 bases and 6 bases, in that order; junction bases with no gene match: 2. Written as DNA, the CDR3 is TGTGCCAGCAGTGAAGCACTAGCGGGAGTGGATACGCAGTATTTT. Its translation is CASSEALAGVDTQYF.

Here the CDR3 reads CASSFGVNQPQHF. DNA for the CDR3: TGTGCCAGCAGTTTCGGGGTCAATCAGCCCCAGCATTTT. This chain joins TRBV27 and TRBJ1-5, with D unclear. From germline, CDR1 is MNHEY and CDR2 SMNVEV (reference sequence). V lost 3 bases and J lost 3, with 6 bases in between. This CDR3 spans 13 amino acids.

This clone was recorded once. This chain uses TRBV7-2 with TRBJ2-7, with TRBD2 identical over 10 bases. CDR3 size: 14 residues. V lost 2 bases and J lost 5; bases outside the gene matches: 3. The germline V gene has CDR1 SGHTA and CDR2 FQGNSA. CDR3 DNA: TGTGCCAGCAGCTTACTGGGGACTAGCGACGAGCAGTACTTC. This codes for CASSLLGTSDEQYF.

V usage is TRBV2 and J usage is TRBJ1-1; 7 bases are a match to TRBD1. J lost 12 bases, V lost 3 bases, and 4 bases had no gene match. Germline assignment: CDR1 SNHLY and CDR2 FYNNEI. There are 11 residues in the CDR3. The CDR3 DNA reads as TGTGCCAGCAGTGAGGGGACAGTGACTTTCTTT. Its protein product is CASSEGTVTFF.

V is TRBV6-5 and J is TRBJ2-2; possible D gene TRBD1, 7 bases. Germline assignment: CDR1 MNHEY and CDR2 SVGAGI. With 8 bases removed from V and 6 bases from J, the gap between germline ends came to 10 bases. The CDR3 loop spans 12 amino acids. For the CDR3, the DNA is TGTGCCAGCCAGGGGGAGGCCGGGGAGCTGTTTTTT. As protein: CASQGEAGELFF.

The chain is built from TRBV10-3 and TRBJ1-2; D call uncertain. Germline values: CDR1 ENHRY, CDR2 SYGVKD. This CDR3 is 13 amino acids long. V lost 3 bases, J lost 5 bases, and 10 bases lay in between. CDR3 DNA: TGTGCCATCAGTGACTCGGAGAGGTATGGCTACACCTTC. Protein product: CAISDSERYGYTF.

This clone was detected a few times. The J gene is TRBJ2-1, the V gene TRBV4-1, with D perhaps matching TRBD1 (6 bases). Trimming pared 4 bases from V and 6 bases from J, leaving 13 bases between. Germline CDR1 reads MGHRA; CDR2 reads YSYEKL. The CDR3 runs 14 residues. CDR3 bases: TGCGCCAGCAGCCGAACGACAGGCCCCAATGAGCAGTTCTTC. The encoded protein is CASSRTTGPNEQFF.

The chain joins TRBV11-3 to TRBJ2-2; D uncertain. Germline lookup yields CDR1 SGHNT and CDR2 YENEEA. The length of the CDR3 is 14 residues. V lost 5 bases and J 5 bases, leaving 12 bases between the germline ends. CDR3 DNA sequence: TGTGCCAGCAGCCTATCCTTAGTTACCGGGGAGCTGTTTTTT. Protein product: CASSLSLVTGELFF.

Note on this clone: Distinct nucleotide sequences in the sample also encode this CDR3. The chain carries TRBV5-1 and TRBJ1-4; D might be TRBD1 (5 bases). This CDR3 has 14 amino acids. Germline loops: CDR1 SGHRS, CDR2 YFSETQ. Deletions cut 1 base from V and 5 bases from J, with 9 bases between. The CDR3 DNA follows: TGCGCCAGCAGCTTGACAGGAGCAAATGAAAAACTGTTTTTT. It translates to CASSLTGANEKLFF.

The CDR3 DNA reads as TGTGCCAGCAGCCAAGGCGGGCCAGGGGATGTCTACGAGCAGTACTTC. Its translation: CASSQGGPGDVYEQYF. The V call is TRBV3-1 (or the pseudogene TRBV3-2), the J call TRBJ2-7; D possibly corresponds to TRBD1 (6 bases). Trimming removed 1 base at V and 3 bases at J, with 16 bases between. The germline gives CDR1 LGHDT, CDR2 YNNKEL (reference sequence). The CDR3 totals 16 residues.

The chain has TRBV10-3 and TRBJ1-2, with 8 positions matching TRBD1. Unmatched junction bases numbered 6, after V lost 0 bases and J lost 6 bases. The CDR3 covers 15 residues. Germline CDR1 and CDR2: ENHRY and SYGVKD. The CDR3 loop reads CAISESTAGGDGYTF. The DNA of the CDR3 is TGTGCCATCAGTGAGTCGACGGCAGGGGGCGATGGCTACACCTTC.

This clone was detected a few times. V is TRBV19 and J is TRBJ2-5; D unclear. Germline V gene sequence: CDR1 LNHDA, CDR2 SQIVND (reference sequence). This CDR3 region has 14 residues. V was shortened by 4 bases and J by 7 bases, with 16 bases between the two germline ends. The CDR3 reads CASSNPSGFGTQYF. The CDR3 region has the DNA TGTGCCAGTAGTAATCCGTCAGGATTCGGGACCCAGTACTTC.

The CDR3 sequence is CAISTGGLNTEAFF. CDR3 coding DNA: TGTGCCATCAGTACAGGGGGGTTGAACACTGAAGCTTTCTTT. The rearrangement links TRBV10-3 to TRBJ1-1, with 8 bases lining up with TRBD1. V lost 5 bases and J lost 0; bases outside the gene matches: 2. Germline lookup yields CDR1 ENHRY and CDR2 SYGVKD. CDR3 size: 14 residues.

This clone was observed a handful of times. CDR3 in amino acids: CASSGGLSSGYTF. DNA of the CDR3: TGTGCCAGCAGCGGCGGCTTGTCGTCCGGCTACACCTTC. This chain links TRBV7-9 with TRBJ1-2; D gene uncertain. V lost 5 bases and J lost 8, with 15 bases in between. From germline, CDR1 is SEHNR and CDR2 FQNEAQ (reference sequence). This CDR3 has 13 residues. Complete variable domain (other parts from reference TRBV7-9 and TRBJ1-2): DTGVSQNPRHKITKRGQNVTFRCDPISEHNRLYWYRQTLGQGPEFLTYFQNEAQLEKSRLLSDRFSAERPKGSFSTLEIQRTEQGDSAMYLCASSGGLSSGYTFGSGTRLTVV.

This clone has just a few counts. This chain joins TRBV11-3 and TRBJ2-1; 7 bases are shared with TRBD2. Germline CDR1 SGHNT, CDR2 YENEEA. This CDR3 region has 14 residues. V lost 1 base and J lost 9; bases outside the gene matches: 6. In nucleotides, the CDR3 is TGTGCCAGCAGCTTAGGCGGGAGTCAGAGTGAGCAGTTCTTC. It is translated as CASSLGGSQSEQFF.

V is TRBV7-6 and J is TRBJ1-3, with 7 bases aligning to TRBD1. Germline trimming cut 4 bases from V and 0 bases from J; bases unmatched to any gene: 6. CDR3 length: 16 residues. Germline CDR1 SGHVS, CDR2 FNYEAQ. CDR3 region: CASSSGQVLSGNTIYF. CDR3 DNA sequence: TGTGCCAGCAGCTCAGGACAGGTGCTCTCTGGAAACACCATATATTTT.

This chain links TRBV4-3 with TRBJ2-1; no definite D call. Deletions cut 4 bases from V and 2 bases from J, with 15 bases between. The CDR3 runs 16 residues. Germline V CDR1 and CDR2: LGHNA, YSLEER. The CDR3 sequence: CASSPQLNRPYNEQFF. In DNA form, the CDR3 reads TGCGCCAGCAGCCCACAATTAAACAGACCCTACAATGAGCAGTTCTTC.

The chain employs TRBV9 and TRBJ1-2; 8 bases map to TRBD1. V trimming: 4 bases; J trimming: 5 bases; junction bases outside the gene matches: 7. Germline V gene data show CDR1 as SGDLS and CDR2 as YYNGEE. CDR3 length: 14 amino acids. This chain's CDR3 is CASSTRQGTYGYTF. The CDR3 DNA is TGTGCCAGCAGCACCCGACAGGGGACGTATGGCTACACCTTC.